The clone carrying this T cell receptor beta chain was seen more than once but under ten times. Its cognate antigen is unknown. The data belong to a study of T cell repertoires in cytomegalovirus infection. Turning to the study itself: Epitope selection comprised recently identified HLA-C-restricted CMV epitopes and well-studied HLA-B-restricted CMV epitopes. Public TCR beta signatures indicated both CMV infection and matching HLA type. Study results and limitations: Dominating the ex vivo response were TCR beta clonotypes that were CMV-specific and HLA-C-restricted.

MiXCR, applied by TCRdb to the reads, yields one record per CDR3 protein. The sample has 300,000 to 400,000 distinct CDR3 sequences; roughly 28% are singletons. The ends were cut back, 0 bases at V and 4 bases at J, with 13 bases in the middle. The CDR3 contains 15 residues. CDR1 and CDR2 from the germline V gene are SGHAT and FQNNGV. The sequenced sample was cultured PBMCs, obtained from culture after CMV antigen stimulation. The origin of this receptor is a human donor in good health (CMV status not recorded). Some clones in this sample may be carry-over from other donors' samples. The rearrangement links TRBV11-2 to TRBJ2-7, with D hard to call. The CDR3 nucleotides read TGTGCCAGCAGCTTAGATCTGTTTCACCATTACGAGCAGTACTTC. This codes for CASSLDLFHHYEQYF.